This TCR beta chain is drawn from a study of blood T cell repertoires in COVID-19. Study as a whole: Sites across the United States, Italy and Spain contributed samples from acute and convalescent COVID-19. T cells, B-cell-depleted T cells, or PBMCs provided the cDNA or gDNA that served as material.

This clone came up a few times. The CDR3 extends over 13 amino acids. V lost 8 bases, J lost 6 bases, and 7 bases stayed unmatched. The V gene's germline CDR1 is SGHTA and CDR2 FQGTGA. As originally analysed: Estimated nucleated cell counts came from reference gene primer amplification. Generated by immunoSEQ multiplex PCR, the TCRdb table keeps only in-frame clones and is missing some. V and J calls and clone size come straight from that table; D and trimming were deduced from the DNA. Seen here are nearly 50,000 clones, approximately 81% observed once, and the top ten hold 5.9%. This TCR came from a woman aged 55-69 years with acute or convalescent COVID-19. Sequenced input: peripheral blood. This chain links TRBV7-3 with TRBJ2-1; TRBD1 matches at 7 bases. The CDR3 DNA follows: TGTGCCAGCGGGCAGGGGGTTGGCAATGAGCAGTTCTTC. Translation gives CASGQGVGNEQFF.